The next 27 T cell receptor beta chains were all read from a single sample in a study of metastatic and nonmetastatic thyroid tumors. TCRdb re-analyzed the PCR reads through MiXCR. The sample records 8,500 to 13,000 clones, about 12% being singletons. Thyroid surgery took place with no prior treatment in any patient. Sequencing input: blood. Source of these receptors: a female donor with papillary thyroid cancer or a benign thyroid nodule (not recorded which). Some clones in this sample may be carry-over from other donors' samples.

At least ten counts were recorded for this clone. This chain connects TRBV7-2 to TRBJ2-3; 10 bases agree with TRBD2. This CDR3 is 17 amino acids long. The V gene's germline CDR1 is SGHTA and CDR2 FQGNSA. Trimming cost V 2 bases and J 3 bases; bases outside gene matches: 8. DNA for the CDR3: TGTGCCAGCAGCTTATCCCTCCTAGCGGGAGAAACAGATACGCAGTATTTT. It is translated as CASSLSLLAGETDTQYF. The entire variable domain, with the rest obtained from reference TRBV7-2 and TRBJ2-3, is as follows: GAGVSQSPSNKVTEKGKDVELRCDPISGHTALYWYRQSLGQGLEFLIYFQGNSAPDKSGLPSDRFSAERTGGSVSTLTIQRTQQEDSAVYLCASSLSLLAGETDTQYFGPGTRLTVL.

This clone came up many times. This may be a read error, as it is one base from a much larger clone. The chain links TRBV6-2 or TRBV6-3 to TRBJ1-2; no reliable D call. Germline CDR1 is MNHEY and CDR2 is SVGEGT. The V end lost 5 bases, the J end lost 5 bases, and 12 bases lay between the germline ends. The length of the CDR3 is 13 residues. CDR3 sequence (DNA): TGTGCCAGCAGTCTCGGAAGGATGTATGGCTACACCTTC. As protein: CASSLGRMYGYTF.

This clone was observed many times. The CDR3 DNA sequence: TGTGCCAGCAGCGTTTCAGGGAGCTCTGGAAACACCATATATTTT. It encodes CASSVSGSSGNTIYF. The V call is TRBV9, the J call TRBJ1-3; TRBD1 is a possible D gene (5 bases). The CDR3 totals 15 residues. V was trimmed by 2 bases and J by 0 bases, leaving 9 bases between them. In germline, CDR1 is SGDLS, CDR2 YYNGEE.

This clone came up many times. The rearrangement joins TRBV4-2 to TRBJ1-1, with D possibly being TRBD1 (6 bases). Germline V lookup: CDR1 LGHNA, CDR2 YNFKEQ. The CDR3 is 13 residues long. Trimming shortened V by 9 bases and J by 5 bases, and 16 bases separated the two germline ends. The DNA of the CDR3 is TGTGCCAGTCGGACAGCCAAATTTACTGAAGCTTTCTTT. This codes for CASRTAKFTEAFF.

This clone was counted at least ten times. J is TRBJ2-3 and V is TRBV5-1, with D perhaps matching TRBD1 (5 bases). The CDR3 spans 14 residues. CDR1 is SGHRS, CDR2 YFSETQ, per germline. Trimming cost V 0 bases and J 2 bases, with 7 bases left between them. The CDR3 region is CASSLEGHTDTQYF. CDR3 DNA sequence: TGCGCCAGCAGCTTGGAGGGGCACACAGATACGCAGTATTTT.

By share of the sample, this clone is medium-sized. The chain couples TRBV19 to TRBJ2-2; possibly TRBD1 for D (5 bases). Germline V CDR1 and CDR2: LNHDA, SQIVND (reference sequence). This CDR3 comprises 14 residues. V lost 4 bases to trimming and J lost 0 bases, with 6 bases between them. CDR3 bases: TGTGCCAGTAGTACAGGGACGAACACCGGGGAGCTGTTTTTT. Translation gives CASSTGTNTGELFF.

This clone counts as medium-sized. The chain has TRBV11-2 and TRBJ2-7; 10 bases are a match to TRBD1. The V gene end was trimmed by 4 bases and the J gene end by 3 bases; junction bases not matched to a gene: 6. This CDR3 comprises 15 residues. Germline values: CDR1 SGHAT, CDR2 FQNNGV. In nucleotides, the CDR3 is TGTGCCAGCAGCTCCGGGGACAGGGGCAGCTACGAGCAGTACTTC. It is translated as CASSSGDRGSYEQYF.

This clone was seen repeatedly, ten times or more. This rearrangement joins TRBV7-9 to TRBJ1-2; 7 bases match TRBD1. The CDR3 sequence is 14 residues long. Germline V lookup: CDR1 SEHNR, CDR2 FQNEAQ (reference sequence). Trimming took 3 bases from V and 3 from J; bases not matched to a gene: 4. The CDR3 loop is CASSFAGTDYGYTF. As DNA, the CDR3 is TGTGCCAGCAGCTTTGCCGGGACAGACTATGGCTACACCTTC.

This clone was recorded many times. The chain recombines TRBV5-1 with TRBJ2-3, with D possibly TRBD2 on 6 matching bases. The germline V gene has CDR1 SGHRS and CDR2 YFSETQ. The CDR3 is made up of 15 amino acids. Trimming removed 1 base from V and 2 bases from J, with 11 bases in between. The CDR3 nucleotides read TGCGCCAGCAGCTTGACGGGAGTCCTCACAGATACGCAGTATTTT. Protein: CASSLTGVLTDTQYF.

Relative to its sample, this clone is medium-sized (0.01 to 0.1%). This sample also contains other DNA sequences that code for the same CDR3. The chain carries TRBV15 and TRBJ2-2; D assignment may be TRBD1 or TRBD2 (5 bases each). The CDR3 is made up of 14 amino acids. Per the germline V gene, CDR1 is LNHNV and CDR2 is YYDKDF (reference sequence). V was trimmed by 1 base and J by 4 bases, leaving 7 bases between them. This CDR3 reads CATSRGGATGELFF. CDR3 bases: TGTGCCACCAGCAGAGGAGGGGCCACCGGGGAGCTGTTTTTT.

The table lists this clone with many counts. This chain joins TRBV20-1 and TRBJ2-5, with 11 positions matching TRBD2. V dropped 4 bases and J dropped 3; count of bases not matched to a gene: 4. Germline assignment: CDR1 DFQATT and CDR2 SNEGSKA (reference sequence). CDR3 length: 14 amino acids. The CDR3 nucleotides are TGCAGTGCTACCGGGACTAGCGGAAAAGAGACCCAGTACTTC. Translation gives CSATGTSGKETQYF.

Only a few counts were recorded for this clone. A read error may explain this, as a much larger clone is one base away. The CDR3 DNA sequence: TGTGCCAGCAGCCCCTCCCCCCCACTAGCGTACTACAATGAGCAGTTCTTC. Its protein product is CASSPSPPLAYYNEQFF. The rearrangement links TRBV7-3 to TRBJ2-1, with TRBD2 identical over 7 bases. Trimming took 5 bases from V and 3 from J; bases not matched to a gene: 13. The CDR3 has 17 residues. The germline V gene has CDR1 SGHTA and CDR2 FQGTGA.

Ten or more counts support this clone. V usage is TRBV12-3 or TRBV12-4 and J usage is TRBJ2-2; possibly TRBD2 for D (7 bases). The ends were cut back, 6 bases at V and 5 bases at J, with 16 bases in the middle. This CDR3 region has 15 residues. The CDR3 spells CASRGRGRGTGELFF. The CDR3 nucleotides read TGTGCCAGCAGGGGGCGGGGGCGGGGAACCGGGGAGCTGTTTTTT.

This clone was found many times. The chain links TRBV4-1 to TRBJ2-7; 9 bases map to TRBD2. Germline V gives CDR1 MGHRA, CDR2 YSYEKL. V lost 1 base and J lost 3; bases outside the gene matches: 7. This CDR3 is 16 amino acids long. The CDR3 nucleotides are TGCGCCAGCAGCCAAGGGGGGGCTAGCGGGAACTACGAGCAGTACTTC. This sequence encodes CASSQGGASGNYEQYF.

This clone was counted many times. The chain uses TRBV9 and TRBJ2-7; 16 nucleotides match TRBD2. This CDR3 is 17 amino acids long. Per the germline V gene, CDR1 is SGDLS and CDR2 is YYNGEE. V lost 4 bases and J lost 5; bases outside the gene matches: 9. The DNA of the CDR3 is TGTGCCAGCAGCCCGGGGACGGGACTAGCGGGAGGGAACGAGCAGTACTTC. Amino acids: CASSPGTGLAGGNEQYF.

The CDR3 DNA follows: TGTGCCAGCAGGACGACAGGGAGGAGGTACGAGCAGTACTTC. It codes for CASRTTGRRYEQYF. The rearrangement joins TRBV28 to TRBJ2-7, with D possibly being TRBD1 (7 bases). The CDR3 runs 14 residues. From germline, CDR1 is MDHEN and CDR2 SYDVKM. V gave up 6 bases and J gave up 4 bases, with 16 bases separating them.

This clone occurred many times. The chain has TRBV7-2 and TRBJ2-7; tentatively, D is TRBD1 (5 bases). The CDR3 runs 14 residues. V shed 5 bases and J shed 3 bases, with 14 bases lying between them. Germline V gives CDR1 SGHTA, CDR2 FQGNSA. Written as DNA, the CDR3 is TGTGCCAGCAGCCCACTGCCAGGGTTCTACGAGCAGTACTTC. Protein sequence: CASSPLPGFYEQYF.

The chain recombines TRBV7-9 with TRBJ1-3, with no clear D. The V and J ends lost 4 bases and 6 bases respectively, with 13 bases between them. This CDR3 is built from 14 residues. In germline, CDR1 is SEHNR, CDR2 FQNEAQ (reference sequence). CDR3: CASSSHGSVNTIYF. The CDR3 nucleotides are TGTGCCAGCAGCTCCCATGGGAGCGTAAACACCATATATTTT.

The chain joins TRBV7-3 to TRBJ2-7; either TRBD1 or TRBD2 may supply D (5 bases each). V was cut by 5 bases and J by 7 bases, with 12 bases left in between. Germline V gene lookup returns CDR1 SGHTA and CDR2 FQGTGA. This CDR3 has 12 residues. As DNA, the CDR3 is TGTGCCAGCAGCCCAGGGACCAGTGAGCAGTACTTC. Residues: CASSPGTSEQYF.

This clone came up many times. Written as DNA, the CDR3 is TGTGCCAGCAGTTACTCGAATGGGAATGAGCAGTTCTTC. As protein: CASSYSNGNEQFF. The chain joins TRBV6-2 or TRBV6-3 to TRBJ2-1, with no clear D. The V end lost 0 bases, the J end lost 7 bases, and 7 bases lay between the germline ends. This CDR3 region has 13 residues. CDR1 is MNHEY, CDR2 SVGEGT, per germline.

This clone occurred many times. V usage is TRBV7-2 and J usage is TRBJ2-1, with 9 nucleotides matching TRBD1. This CDR3 comprises 13 residues. Germline lookup yields CDR1 SGHTA and CDR2 FQGNSA. V lost 8 bases, J lost 4 bases, and 3 bases stayed unmatched. CDR3 protein: CASRTGVYNEQFF. CDR3 coding DNA: TGTGCCAGCCGGACAGGGGTTTACAATGAGCAGTTCTTC. Filled out from reference TRBV7-2 and TRBJ2-1, the complete variable domain reads GAGVSQSPSNKVTEKGKDVELRCDPISGHTALYWYRQSLGQGLEFLIYFQGNSAPDKSGLPSDRFSAERTGGSVSTLTIQRTQQEDSAVYLCASRTGVYNEQFFGPGTRLTVL.

This clone has ten or more counts. The J gene is TRBJ2-3, the V gene TRBV7-6, with D perhaps being TRBD1 or TRBD2 (5 bases each). Germline lookup yields CDR1 SGHVS and CDR2 FNYEAQ. Trimming cost V 1 base and J 5 bases, with 13 bases left between them. The CDR3 contains 15 residues. The CDR3 loop reads CASSLVGGGGDTQYF. CDR3 DNA sequence: TGTGCCAGCAGCTTAGTTGGTGGGGGTGGAGATACGCAGTATTTT.

This clone showed up many times. The gene calls are TRBV7-2 and TRBJ2-7; D remains ambiguous. The CDR3 contains 15 residues. Looked up from germline, CDR1 is SGHTA and CDR2 is FQGNSA. V dropped 1 base and J dropped 0 bases, with 10 bases sitting between them. The CDR3, as DNA: TGTGCCAGCAGCTTAGAAGGGAATCCCTCCTACGAGCAGTACTTC. Translation: CASSLEGNPSYEQYF.

This clone appeared many times. The V call is TRBV7-9, the J call TRBJ1-5, with TRBD1 identical over 8 bases. The CDR3 spans 14 residues. After removal of 5 bases from V and 8 bases from J, the junction contained 8 bases not matched to a gene. The V gene's germline CDR1 is SEHNR and CDR2 FQNEAQ (reference sequence). For the CDR3, the DNA is TGTGCCAGCAGCATGACAGGGGCGAATAAGCCCCAGCATTTT. Translation: CASSMTGANKPQHF.

To note about this clone: The junction departs from the called germline gene at one end, perhaps through a read error. The chain has TRBV20-1 and TRBJ2-2; D is possibly TRBD1 or TRBD2 (5 bases each). CDR1 DFQATT and CDR2 SNEGSKA come from the germline V gene (reference sequence). The CDR3 is 12 amino acids. This CDR3 is CSARGVNGELFF. The DNA for the CDR3 is TGCAGTGCCAGAGGGGTCAACGGGGAGCTGTTTTTT.

This clone appeared many times. A much larger clonotype is one base distant, so this may be a read error. The same CDR3 arises from other DNA sequences in this sample as well. V usage is TRBV12-3 or TRBV12-4 and J usage is TRBJ1-5; no firm D call. CDR3 length: 13 amino acids. V lost 6 bases to trimming and J lost 3 bases, with 9 bases between them. The CDR3 nucleotides read TGTGCCAGCAGCATAGATCCCAATCAGCCCCAGCATTTT. This encodes CASSIDPNQPQHF.

The chain recombines TRBV11-2 with TRBJ2-7; D is possibly TRBD1 (5 bases). The V end was cut by 2 bases, the J end by 1 base, with 12 bases between. The CDR3 is 15 residues long. Germline CDR1 reads SGHAT; CDR2 reads FQNNGV. The CDR3 bases are TGTGCCAGCAGCTTATCAGGGTTTATTTCCTACGAGCAGTACTTC. It encodes CASSLSGFISYEQYF. The full variable domain, its missing parts supplied by reference TRBV11-2 and TRBJ2-7, is EAGVAQSPRYKIIEKRQSVAFWCNPISGHATLYWYQQILGQGPKLLIQFQNNGVVDDSQLPKDRFSAERLKGVDSTLKIQPAKLEDSAVYLCASSLSGFISYEQYFGPGTRLTVT.